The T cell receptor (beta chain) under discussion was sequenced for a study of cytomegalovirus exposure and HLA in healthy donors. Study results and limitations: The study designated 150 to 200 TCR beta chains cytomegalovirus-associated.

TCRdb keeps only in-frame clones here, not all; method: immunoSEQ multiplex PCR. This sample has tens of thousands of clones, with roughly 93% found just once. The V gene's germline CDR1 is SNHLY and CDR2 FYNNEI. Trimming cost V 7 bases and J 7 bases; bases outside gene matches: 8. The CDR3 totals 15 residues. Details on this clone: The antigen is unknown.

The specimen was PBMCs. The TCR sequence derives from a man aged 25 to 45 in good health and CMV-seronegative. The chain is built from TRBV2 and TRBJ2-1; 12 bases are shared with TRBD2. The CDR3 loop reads CASNPSGGAWNEQFF. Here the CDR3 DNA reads TGTGCCAGCAATCCTAGCGGGGGGGCGTGGAATGAGCAGTTCTTC.